This TCR beta chain stems from a study of naive and memory T cell subsets. General study findings and limits: Potentially, T cell activation and differentiation skew this RNA-based measurement.

Ligated cDNA underwent four rounds of PCR with nested alpha and beta constant region primers and SP2. Alpha and beta constant region primers primed reverse transcription for blood and skin samples. TCRdb re-derived calls from the 5' RACE reads in MiXCR, one entry per CDR3 protein. In the table there are roughly 48,000 distinct CDR3 sequences, approximately 4.5% of which are singletons. The library had UMIs added by 3' ligation of an oligonucleotide to TCR cDNA. Whole blood, 2.5 ml, came from adult healthy volunteers. Cells were not sorted; total RNA input targeted 1 to 1000 ng. In its sample, this clonotype was seen a few times. The antigen remains unidentified. Unmatched junction bases numbered 2, after V lost 0 bases and J lost 1 base. There are 15 residues in the CDR3. Germline V gene sequence: CDR1 MNHEY, CDR2 SVGEGT.

The chain combines TRBV6-2 or TRBV6-3 with TRBJ1-1, with 7 bases matching TRBD1. This TCR derives from a female donor in good health. The CDR3 region is CASSYSRDRNTEAFF. CDR3 sequence (DNA): TGTGCCAGCAGTTACTCGAGGGACAGGAACACTGAAGCTTTCTTT.